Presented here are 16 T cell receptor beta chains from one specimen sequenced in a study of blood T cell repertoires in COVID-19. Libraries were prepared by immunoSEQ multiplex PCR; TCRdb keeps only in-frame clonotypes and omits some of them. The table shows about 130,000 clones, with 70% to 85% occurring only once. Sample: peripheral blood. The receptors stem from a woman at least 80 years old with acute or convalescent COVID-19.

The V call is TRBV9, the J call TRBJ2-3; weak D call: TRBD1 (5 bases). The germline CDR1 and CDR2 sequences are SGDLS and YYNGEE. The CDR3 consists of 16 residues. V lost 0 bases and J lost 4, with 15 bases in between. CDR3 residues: CASSVEGHSRPDTQYF. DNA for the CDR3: TGTGCCAGCAGCGTAGAAGGACACTCGCGGCCAGATACGCAGTATTTT. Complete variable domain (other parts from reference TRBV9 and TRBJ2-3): DSGVTQTPKHLITATGQRVTLRCSPRSGDLSVYWYQQSLDQGLQFLIQYYNGEERAKGNILERFSAQQFPDLHSELNLSSLELGDSALYFCASSVEGHSRPDTQYFGPGTRLTVL.

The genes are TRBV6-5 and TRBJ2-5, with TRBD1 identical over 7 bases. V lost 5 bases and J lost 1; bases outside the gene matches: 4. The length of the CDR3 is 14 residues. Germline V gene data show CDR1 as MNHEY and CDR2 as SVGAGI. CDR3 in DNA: TGTGCCAGCAGTCGGGACAGCGTCCAAGAGACCCAGTACTTC. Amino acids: CASSRDSVQETQYF.

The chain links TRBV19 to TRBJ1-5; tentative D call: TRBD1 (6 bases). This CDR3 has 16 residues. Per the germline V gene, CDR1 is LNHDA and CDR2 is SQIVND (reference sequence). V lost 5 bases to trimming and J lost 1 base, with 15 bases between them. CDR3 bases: TGTGCCAGTAGTCCACAGGGAAGATCGAGCAATCAGCCCCAGCATTTT. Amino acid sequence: CASSPQGRSSNQPQHF.

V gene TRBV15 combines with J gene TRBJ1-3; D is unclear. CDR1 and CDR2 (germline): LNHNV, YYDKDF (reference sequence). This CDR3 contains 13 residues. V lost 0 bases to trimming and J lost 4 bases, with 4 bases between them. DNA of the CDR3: TGTGCCACCAGCAGAGATTTAGGAAACACCATATATTTT. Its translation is CATSRDLGNTIYF.

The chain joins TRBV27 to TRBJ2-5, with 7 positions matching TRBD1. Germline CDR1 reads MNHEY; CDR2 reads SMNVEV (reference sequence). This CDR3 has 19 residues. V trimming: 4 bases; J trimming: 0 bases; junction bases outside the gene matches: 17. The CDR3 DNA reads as TGTGCCAGCAGTTCGCATAAGTCTTCAGGACAGGAGTACCAAGAGACCCAGTACTTC. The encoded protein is CASSSHKSSGQEYQETQYF.

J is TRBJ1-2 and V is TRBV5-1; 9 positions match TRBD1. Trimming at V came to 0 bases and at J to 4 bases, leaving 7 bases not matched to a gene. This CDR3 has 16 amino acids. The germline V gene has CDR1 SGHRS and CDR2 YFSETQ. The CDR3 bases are TGCGCCAGCAGCTTGGGGGACAGGGATCTTCCCTATGGCTACACCTTC. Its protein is CASSLGDRDLPYGYTF.

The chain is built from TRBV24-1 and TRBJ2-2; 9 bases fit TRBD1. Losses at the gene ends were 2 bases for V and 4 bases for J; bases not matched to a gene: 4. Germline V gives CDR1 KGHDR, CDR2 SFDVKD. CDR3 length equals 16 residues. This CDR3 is CATSDSGTGSTGELFF. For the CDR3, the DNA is TGTGCCACCAGTGATTCCGGGACAGGGAGCACCGGGGAGCTGTTTTTT.

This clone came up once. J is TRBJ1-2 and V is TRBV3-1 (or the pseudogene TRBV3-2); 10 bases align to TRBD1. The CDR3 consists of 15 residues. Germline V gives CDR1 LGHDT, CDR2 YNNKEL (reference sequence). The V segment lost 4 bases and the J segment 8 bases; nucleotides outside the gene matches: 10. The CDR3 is CASSPGGTGAHGYTF. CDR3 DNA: TGTGCCAGCAGCCCCGGGGGGACAGGGGCTCACGGCTACACCTTC.

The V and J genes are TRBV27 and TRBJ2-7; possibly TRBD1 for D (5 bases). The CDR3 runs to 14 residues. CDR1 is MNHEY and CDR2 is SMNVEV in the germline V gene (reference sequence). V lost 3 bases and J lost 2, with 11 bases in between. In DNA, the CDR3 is TGTGCCAGCAGTTTCAGGACAACCACCTACGAGCAGTACTTC. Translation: CASSFRTTTYEQYF.

CDR3 region: CASSYLLRGGQETQYF. CDR3 nucleotide sequence: TGTGCCAGCAGTTACTTACTGCGGGGGGGCCAAGAGACCCAGTACTTC. The chain has TRBV6-5 and TRBJ2-5; TRBD2 aligns across 9 bases. CDR1 and CDR2 (germline): MNHEY, SVGAGI. V lost 1 base to trimming and J lost 1 base; unmatched junction nucleotides: 4. CDR3 length equals 16 residues.

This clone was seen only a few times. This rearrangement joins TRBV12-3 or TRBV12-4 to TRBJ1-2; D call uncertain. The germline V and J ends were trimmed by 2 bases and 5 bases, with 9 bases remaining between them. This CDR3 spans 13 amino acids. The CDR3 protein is CASSLPGSYGYTF. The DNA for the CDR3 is TGTGCCAGCAGTTTACCGGGATCGTATGGCTACACCTTC.

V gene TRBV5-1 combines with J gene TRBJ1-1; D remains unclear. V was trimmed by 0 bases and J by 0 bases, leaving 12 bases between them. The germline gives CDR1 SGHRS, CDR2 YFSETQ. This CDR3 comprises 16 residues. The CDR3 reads CASSLEAVSMNTEAFF. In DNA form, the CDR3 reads TGCGCCAGCAGCTTGGAGGCGGTTAGCATGAACACTGAAGCTTTCTTT.

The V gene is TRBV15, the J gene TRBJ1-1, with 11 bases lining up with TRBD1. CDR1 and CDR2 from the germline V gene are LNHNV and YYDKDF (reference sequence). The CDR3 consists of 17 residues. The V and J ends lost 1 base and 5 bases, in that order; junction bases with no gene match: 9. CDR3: CATSRGTGGDRFTEAFF. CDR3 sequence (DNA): TGTGCCACCAGCAGAGGGACAGGGGGCGATCGATTTACTGAAGCTTTCTTT.

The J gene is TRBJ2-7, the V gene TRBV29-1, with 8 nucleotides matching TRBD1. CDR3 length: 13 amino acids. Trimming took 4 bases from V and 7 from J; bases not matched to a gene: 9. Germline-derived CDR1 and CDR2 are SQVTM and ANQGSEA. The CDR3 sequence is CSVVGQVRGEQYF. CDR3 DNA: TGCAGCGTTGTGGGACAGGTACGAGGGGAGCAGTACTTC.

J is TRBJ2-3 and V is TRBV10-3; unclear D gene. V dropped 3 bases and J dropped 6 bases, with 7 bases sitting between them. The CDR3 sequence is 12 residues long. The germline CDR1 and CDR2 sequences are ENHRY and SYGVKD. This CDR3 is CAISDVEDTQYF. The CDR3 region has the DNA TGTGCCATCAGTGATGTGGAGGATACGCAGTATTTT.

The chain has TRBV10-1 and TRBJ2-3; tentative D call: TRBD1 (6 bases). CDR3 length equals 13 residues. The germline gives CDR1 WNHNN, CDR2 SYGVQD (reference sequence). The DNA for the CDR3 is TGCGAAGGACAGCCTTTCTTCACAGATACGCAGTATTTT. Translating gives CEGQPFFTDTQYF.